The clone carrying this TCR beta chain was picked up a small number of times. The antigen remains unidentified. TCR libraries were built in bulk with a published protocol and specific TCR primers. MiXCR, applied by TCRdb to the PCR reads, yields one record per CDR3 protein. The data contain roughly 300,000 distinct CDR3 sequences, roughly 24% of them singletons. This entry comes from a study of molecular identifiers for immune sequencing clone quantification. Study-wide results and limits: Highly expanded clones may be undercounted when identical TCR molecules share barcodes.

As CD8+CD4-CCR7+CD45RA+ cells, naive CD8 T cells were sorted. Material for sequencing was naive CD8+ T cells from blood, with Jurkat cell RNA spiked in. The subset was: FACS-sorted CD8+CD4-CCR7+CD45RA+ naive T cells. The clonotype originates from a human donor in good health. Some libraries in this study had Jurkat cell RNA spiked in.

The CDR3 spells CSAREASSGKYFYEQYF. The CDR3 DNA follows: TGCAGTGCTAGAGAGGCAAGTAGCGGGAAGTACTTCTACGAGCAGTACTTC. The chain combines TRBV20-1 with TRBJ2-7; 8 bases are shared with TRBD2. This CDR3 has 17 amino acids. The V gene's germline CDR1 is DFQATT and CDR2 SNEGSKA (reference sequence). V gave up 0 bases and J gave up 3 bases; unmatched junction bases: 13.